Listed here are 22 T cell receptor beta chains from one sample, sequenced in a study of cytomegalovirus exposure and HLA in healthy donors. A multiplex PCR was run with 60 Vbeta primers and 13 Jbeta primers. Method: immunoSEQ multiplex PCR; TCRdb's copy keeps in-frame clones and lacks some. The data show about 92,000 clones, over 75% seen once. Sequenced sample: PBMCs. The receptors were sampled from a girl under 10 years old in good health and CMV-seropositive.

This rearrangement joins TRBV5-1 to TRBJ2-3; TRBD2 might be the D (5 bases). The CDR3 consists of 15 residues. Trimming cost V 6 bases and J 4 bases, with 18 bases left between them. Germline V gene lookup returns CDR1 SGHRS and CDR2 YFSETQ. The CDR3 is CASNHGEGGADTQYF. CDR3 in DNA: TGCGCCAGCAACCACGGGGAAGGTGGAGCAGATACGCAGTATTTT.

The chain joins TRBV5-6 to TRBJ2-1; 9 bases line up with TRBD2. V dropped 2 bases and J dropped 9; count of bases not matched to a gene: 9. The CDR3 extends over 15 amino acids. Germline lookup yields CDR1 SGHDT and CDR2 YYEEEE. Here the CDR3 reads CASSLYSGSVGEQFF. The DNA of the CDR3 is TGTGCCAGCAGCTTATATAGCGGGAGTGTCGGTGAGCAGTTCTTC. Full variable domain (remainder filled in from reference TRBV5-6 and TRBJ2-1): DAGVTQSPTHLIKTRGQQVTLRCSPKSGHDTVSWYQQALGQGPQFIFQYYEEEERQRGNFPDRFSGHQFPNYSSELNVNALLLGDSALYLCASSLYSGSVGEQFFGPGTRLTVL.

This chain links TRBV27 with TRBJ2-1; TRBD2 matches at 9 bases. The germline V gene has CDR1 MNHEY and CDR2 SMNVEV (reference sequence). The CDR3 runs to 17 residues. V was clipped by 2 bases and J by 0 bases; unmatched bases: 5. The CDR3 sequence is CASSLRAGGPSYNEQFF. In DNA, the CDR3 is TGTGCCAGCAGTTTAAGGGCGGGAGGGCCCTCCTACAATGAGCAGTTCTTC.

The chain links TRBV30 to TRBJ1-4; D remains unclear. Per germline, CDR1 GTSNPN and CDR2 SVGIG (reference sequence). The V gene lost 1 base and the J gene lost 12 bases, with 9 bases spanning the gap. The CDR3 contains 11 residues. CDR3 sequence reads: CAWSGGNQLFF. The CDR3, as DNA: TGTGCCTGGAGTGGAGGAAATCAACTGTTTTTT.

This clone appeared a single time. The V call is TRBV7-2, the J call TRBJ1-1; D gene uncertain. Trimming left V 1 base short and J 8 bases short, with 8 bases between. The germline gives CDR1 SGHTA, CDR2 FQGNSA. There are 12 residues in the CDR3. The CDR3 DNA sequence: TGTGCCAGCAGCTTAGGGTATGCGGAAGCTTTCTTT. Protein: CASSLGYAEAFF.

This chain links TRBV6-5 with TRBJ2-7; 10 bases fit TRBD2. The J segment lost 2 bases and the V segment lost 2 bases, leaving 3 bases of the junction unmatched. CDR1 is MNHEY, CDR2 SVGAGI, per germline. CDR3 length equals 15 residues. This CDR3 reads CASSYGTSETYEQYF. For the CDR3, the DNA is TGTGCCAGCAGTTACGGGACTAGCGAGACCTACGAGCAGTACTTC.

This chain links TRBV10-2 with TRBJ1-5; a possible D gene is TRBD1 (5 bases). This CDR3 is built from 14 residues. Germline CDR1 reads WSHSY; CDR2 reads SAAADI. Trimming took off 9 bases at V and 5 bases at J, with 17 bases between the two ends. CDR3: CASKGRGGDQPQHF. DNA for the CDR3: TGCGCCAGTAAGGGCCGGGGCGGGGATCAGCCCCAGCATTTT.

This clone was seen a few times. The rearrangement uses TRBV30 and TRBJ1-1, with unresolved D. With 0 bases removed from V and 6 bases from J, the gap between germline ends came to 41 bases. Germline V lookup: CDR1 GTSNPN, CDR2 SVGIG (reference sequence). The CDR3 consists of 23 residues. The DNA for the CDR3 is TGTGCCTGGAGTGTTGATGTTTGGATGGGTAACCCGAGGGTCGGTGGGCGATTCGCTGAAGCTTTCTTT. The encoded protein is CAWSVDVWMGNPRVGGRFAEAFF.

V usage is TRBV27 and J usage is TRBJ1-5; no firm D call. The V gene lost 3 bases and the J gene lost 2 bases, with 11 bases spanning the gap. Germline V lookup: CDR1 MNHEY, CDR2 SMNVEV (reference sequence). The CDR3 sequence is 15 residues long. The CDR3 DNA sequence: TGTGCCAGCAGTTTCGGGGTAGAGGGCAATCAGCCCCAGCATTTT. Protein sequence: CASSFGVEGNQPQHF.

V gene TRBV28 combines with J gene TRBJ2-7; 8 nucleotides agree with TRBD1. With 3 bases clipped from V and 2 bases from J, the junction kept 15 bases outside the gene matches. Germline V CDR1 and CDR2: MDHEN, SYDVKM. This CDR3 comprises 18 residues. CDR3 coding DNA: TGTGCCAGCAGTTTCGGGCTCGGACAGGGTACCAGGCCCTACGAGCAGTACTTC. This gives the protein CASSFGLGQGTRPYEQYF.

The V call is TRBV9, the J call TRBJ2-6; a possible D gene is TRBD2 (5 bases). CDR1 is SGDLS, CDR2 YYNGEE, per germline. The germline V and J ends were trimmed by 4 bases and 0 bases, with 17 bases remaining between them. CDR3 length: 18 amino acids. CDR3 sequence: CASSPRLAGSSGANVLTF. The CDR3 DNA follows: TGTGCCAGCAGCCCACGACTGGCGGGTTCCTCTGGGGCCAACGTCCTGACTTTC. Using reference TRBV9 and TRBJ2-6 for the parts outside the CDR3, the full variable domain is DSGVTQTPKHLITATGQRVTLRCSPRSGDLSVYWYQQSLDQGLQFLIQYYNGEERAKGNILERFSAQQFPDLHSELNLSSLELGDSALYFCASSPRLAGSSGANVLTFGAGSRLTVL.

This chain's CDR3 is CASSFGARTEAFF. In DNA form, the CDR3 reads TGTGCCAGCAGTTTCGGTGCCCGCACTGAAGCTTTCTTT. The chain has TRBV27 and TRBJ1-1, with D unclear. Trimming shortened V by 3 bases and J by 4 bases, and 9 bases separated the two germline ends. CDR1 is MNHEY, CDR2 SMNVEV, per germline (reference sequence). The CDR3 consists of 13 residues.

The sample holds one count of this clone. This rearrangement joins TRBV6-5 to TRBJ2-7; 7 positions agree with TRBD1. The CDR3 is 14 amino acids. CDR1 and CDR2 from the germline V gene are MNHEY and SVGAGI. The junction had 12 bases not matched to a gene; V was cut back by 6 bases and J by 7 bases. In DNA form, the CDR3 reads TGTGCCAGCAGCCCCGGGACAGATTTTCTGGAGCAGTACTTC. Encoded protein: CASSPGTDFLEQYF.

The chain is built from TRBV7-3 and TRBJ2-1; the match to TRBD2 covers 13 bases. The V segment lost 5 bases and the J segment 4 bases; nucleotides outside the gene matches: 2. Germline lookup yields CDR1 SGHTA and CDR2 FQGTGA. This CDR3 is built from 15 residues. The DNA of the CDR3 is TGTGCCAGCAGCACGGGACTAGCGGGATACAATGAGCAGTTCTTC. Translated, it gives CASSTGLAGYNEQFF.

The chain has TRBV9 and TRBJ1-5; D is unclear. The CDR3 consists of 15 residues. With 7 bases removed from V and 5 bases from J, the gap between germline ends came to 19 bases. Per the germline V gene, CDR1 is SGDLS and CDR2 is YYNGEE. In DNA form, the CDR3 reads TGTGCCAGCTCCTCCGATCCTAGCCCGGATCAGCCCCAGCATTTT. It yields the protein CASSSDPSPDQPQHF. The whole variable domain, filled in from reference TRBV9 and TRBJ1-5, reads DSGVTQTPKHLITATGQRVTLRCSPRSGDLSVYWYQQSLDQGLQFLIQYYNGEERAKGNILERFSAQQFPDLHSELNLSSLELGDSALYFCASSSDPSPDQPQHFGDGTRLSIL.

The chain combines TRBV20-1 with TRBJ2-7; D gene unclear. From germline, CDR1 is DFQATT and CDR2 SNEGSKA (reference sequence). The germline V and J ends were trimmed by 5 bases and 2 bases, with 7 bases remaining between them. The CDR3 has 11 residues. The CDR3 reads CSAGRTYEQYF. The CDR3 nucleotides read TGCAGTGCTGGCCGTACCTACGAGCAGTACTTC.

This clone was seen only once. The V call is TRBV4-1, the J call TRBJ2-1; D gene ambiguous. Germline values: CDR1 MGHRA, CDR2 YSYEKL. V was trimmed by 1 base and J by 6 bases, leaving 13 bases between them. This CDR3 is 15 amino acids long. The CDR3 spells CASSQARPALNEQFF. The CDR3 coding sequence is TGCGCCAGCAGCCAAGCCAGGCCGGCACTCAATGAGCAGTTCTTC.

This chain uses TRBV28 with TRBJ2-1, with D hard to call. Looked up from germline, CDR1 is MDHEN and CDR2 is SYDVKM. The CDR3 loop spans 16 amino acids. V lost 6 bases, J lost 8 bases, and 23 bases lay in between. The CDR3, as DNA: TGTGCCAGCAGCCCCCCGTTGGCGGCCCTTAATTATGAGCAGTTCTTC. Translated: CASSPPLAALNYEQFF.

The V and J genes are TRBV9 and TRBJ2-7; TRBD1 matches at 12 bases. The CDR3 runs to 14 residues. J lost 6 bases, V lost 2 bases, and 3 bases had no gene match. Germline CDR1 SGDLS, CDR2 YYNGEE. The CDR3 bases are TGTGCCAGCAGCGTCGGGACAGGGGGCGCCGAGCAGTACTTC. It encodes CASSVGTGGAEQYF.

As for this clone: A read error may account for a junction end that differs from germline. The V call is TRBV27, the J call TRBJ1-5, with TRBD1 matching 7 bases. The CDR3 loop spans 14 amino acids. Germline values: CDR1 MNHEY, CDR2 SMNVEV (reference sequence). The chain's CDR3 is CASSYGRGIQPQNF. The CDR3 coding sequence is TGTGCCAGCAGTTACGGCAGGGGGATCCAGCCCCAGAATTTT.

The DNA for the CDR3 is TGTGCCAGCAGATCCCGGGAGACGGAGGAAAAACTGTTTTTT. It translates to CASRSRETEEKLFF. This chain connects TRBV2 to TRBJ1-4; no clear D. This CDR3 contains 14 residues. Germline V gene sequence: CDR1 SNHLY, CDR2 FYNNEI. V dropped 6 bases and J dropped 8 bases, with 16 bases sitting between them.

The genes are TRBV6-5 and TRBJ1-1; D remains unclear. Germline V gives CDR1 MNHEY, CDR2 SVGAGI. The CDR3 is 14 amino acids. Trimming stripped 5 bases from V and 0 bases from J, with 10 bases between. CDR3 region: CASSRLRLNTEAFF. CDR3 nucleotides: TGTGCCAGCAGTCGCCTACGGTTGAACACTGAAGCTTTCTTT.